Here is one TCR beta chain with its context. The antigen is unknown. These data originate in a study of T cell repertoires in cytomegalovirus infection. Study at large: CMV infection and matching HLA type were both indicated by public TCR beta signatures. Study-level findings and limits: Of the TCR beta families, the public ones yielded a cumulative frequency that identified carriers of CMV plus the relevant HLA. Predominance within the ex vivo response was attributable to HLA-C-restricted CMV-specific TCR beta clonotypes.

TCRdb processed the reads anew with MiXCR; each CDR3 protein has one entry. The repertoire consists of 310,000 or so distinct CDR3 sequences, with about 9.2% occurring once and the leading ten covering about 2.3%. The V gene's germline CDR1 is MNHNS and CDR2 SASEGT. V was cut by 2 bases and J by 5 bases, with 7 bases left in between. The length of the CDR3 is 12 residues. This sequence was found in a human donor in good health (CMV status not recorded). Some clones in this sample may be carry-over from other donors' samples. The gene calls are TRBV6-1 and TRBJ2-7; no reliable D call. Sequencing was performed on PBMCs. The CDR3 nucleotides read TGTGCCAGCAGTGAATCGGTGGACGAGCAGTACTTC. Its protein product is CASSESVDEQYF.